This record concerns one T cell receptor beta chain sequence. As yet, its antigen is unknown. This sample is part of a study of T cell responses to AZD1222 COVID-19 vaccine. Study results and caveats: Baseline seropositivity characterized only a handful of AZD1222 recipients.

V shed 4 bases, J shed 4 bases, and the junction held 7 bases outside the gene matches. Germline assignment: CDR1 MNHEY and CDR2 SMNVEV (reference sequence). The length of the CDR3 is 14 residues. Sequenced by immunoSEQ multiplex PCR; TCRdb stores in-frame clones only, minus some. The sample consists of 70,000 to 95,000 clones, roughly 84% of them appearing once. Sequencing used peripheral blood, obtained 28 days after the second AZD1222 dose. The sequence was collected from an adult who received the AZD1222 COVID-19 vaccine. J is TRBJ2-7 and V is TRBV27; 7 nucleotides agree with TRBD2. The CDR3 spells CASSYGSGGYEQYF. For the CDR3, the DNA is TGTGCCAGCAGTTACGGGTCCGGGGGGTACGAGCAGTACTTC.